This T cell receptor beta chain comes out of a study of breast tumors, draining lymph nodes, adjacent tissues. Findings and caveats of the study: Tumor repertoires ranked between lymph nodes and nontumor tissue in diversity, with V and J gene preferences. The lymph node origin of tumor T cells was framed as consistent with a hypothesis, not demonstrated. Tumor and nontumor repertoires were significantly more similar in luminal-like than in basal-like breast cancer.

Axillary draining lymph nodes of breast cancer patients supplied the node samples. This clonotype was seen at least ten times. Antigen unknown. TCRdb redid the calling of the multiplex PCR reads with MiXCR, one entry per CDR3 protein. Among 290,000 or so distinct CDR3 sequences listed, roughly 31% were seen once. V dropped 8 bases and J dropped 0 bases, with 14 bases sitting between them. The germline CDR1 and CDR2 sequences are SGHNT and YENEEA. CDR3 length: 15 amino acids. The origin of this receptor is a female donor with breast cancer. Some clones in this sample may be carry-over from other donors' samples. This chain connects TRBV11-3 to TRBJ2-1; a possible D gene is TRBD2 (5 bases). The sequencing sample was made of axillary lymph node tissue. The CDR3 sequence is CASSPDWSSYNEQFF. The CDR3 region has the DNA TGTGCCAGCTCCCCGGACTGGAGCTCCTACAATGAGCAGTTCTTC.